This T cell receptor (beta chain) was documented in a study of OX40 agonist ivuxolimab in advanced cancers. Whole-study context: Having had anti-PD-1, anti-PD-L1 or anti-CTLA-4 therapy before was allowed, and approximately 40% had some. Of the patients, three showed partial responses, one with hepatocellular carcinoma and two with cutaneous melanoma.

Sequencing used immunoSEQ multiplex PCR; TCRdb keeps in-frame clones, though not all of them. The sample includes roughly 71,000 clones, approximately 90% of them seen just once. About this clone itself: Antigen: not known.

General study results and limits: Average numbers of expanded clones were greater in CD8+ T cells than in CD4+. Antigen targets of the expanded peripheral T cells went undetermined.

CDR1 and CDR2 (germline): SGHAT, FQNNGV. This CDR3 comprises 17 residues. Unmatched junction bases numbered 11, after V lost 4 bases and J lost 6 bases. Sequenced material: CD4+ or CD8+ T cells sorted from blood, taken in a trial of the OX40 agonist ivuxolimab. This rearrangement joins TRBV11-2 to TRBJ2-1, with TRBD1 identical over 11 bases. The clonotype was recovered from an adult with an advanced solid tumor such as melanoma, head and neck, liver or kidney cancer. CDR3 DNA sequence: TGTGCCAGCAGCTACACTCCAGGACAGGGGGCATCCAATGAGCAGTTCTTC. This translates into CASSYTPGQGASNEQFF.